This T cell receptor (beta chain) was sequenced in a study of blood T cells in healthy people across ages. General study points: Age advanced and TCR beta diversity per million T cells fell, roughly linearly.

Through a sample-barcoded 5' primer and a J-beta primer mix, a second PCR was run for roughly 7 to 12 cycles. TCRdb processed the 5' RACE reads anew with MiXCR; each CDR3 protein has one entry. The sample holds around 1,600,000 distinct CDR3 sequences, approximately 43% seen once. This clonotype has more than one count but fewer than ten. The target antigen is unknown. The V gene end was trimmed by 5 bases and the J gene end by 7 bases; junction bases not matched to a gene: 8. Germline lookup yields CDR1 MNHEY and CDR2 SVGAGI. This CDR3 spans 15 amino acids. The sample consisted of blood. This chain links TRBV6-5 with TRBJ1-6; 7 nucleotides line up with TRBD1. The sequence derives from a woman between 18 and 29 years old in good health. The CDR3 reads CASSAKGARNSPLHF. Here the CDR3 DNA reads TGTGCCAGCAGTGCTAAGGGGGCGAGGAATTCACCCCTCCACTTT.